The T cell receptor (beta chain) described here comes from a study of cytomegalovirus exposure and HLA in healthy donors. Broader study findings: Cytomegalovirus-associated TCR beta chains were listed, numbering 150 to 200. When analyzed later, the rates of TCR association showed variation by HLA locus, with DRB1 the most and HLA-C the fewest. Apparent HLA restriction characterized most CMV-associated TCR beta chains in a later analysis.

Primers included in the PCR were 60 Vbeta and 13 Jbeta primers. TCRdb keeps only in-frame clones here, not all; method: immunoSEQ multiplex PCR. The repertoire has over 80,000 clones, 73% of them found once; the top ten carry under 4.5%. This clone was counted a single time. Its specificity is not known. V trimming: 0 bases; J trimming: 5 bases; junction bases outside the gene matches: 3. CDR3 length: 16 residues. The V gene's germline CDR1 is SGHRS and CDR2 YFSETQ. The TCR comes from a man in his forties or fifties in good health and CMV-seronegative. The sequenced material came from PBMCs. This chain connects TRBV5-1 to TRBJ2-1; 12 positions match TRBD1. The chain's CDR3 is CASSLVGTGGHNEQFF. The CDR3 nucleotides read TGCGCCAGCAGCTTGGTTGGGACAGGGGGCCACAATGAGCAGTTCTTC.